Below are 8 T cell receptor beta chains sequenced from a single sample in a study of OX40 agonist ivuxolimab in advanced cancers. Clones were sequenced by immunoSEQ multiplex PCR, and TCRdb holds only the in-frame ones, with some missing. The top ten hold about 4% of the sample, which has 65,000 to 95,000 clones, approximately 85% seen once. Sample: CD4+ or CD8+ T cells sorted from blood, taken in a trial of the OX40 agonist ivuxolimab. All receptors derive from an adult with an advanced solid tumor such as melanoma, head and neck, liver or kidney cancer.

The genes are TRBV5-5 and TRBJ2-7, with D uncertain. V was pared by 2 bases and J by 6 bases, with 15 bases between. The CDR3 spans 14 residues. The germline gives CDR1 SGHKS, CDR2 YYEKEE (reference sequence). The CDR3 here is CASSLSTGFTEQYF. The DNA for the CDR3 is TGTGCCAGCAGCTTATCTACTGGCTTTACCGAGCAGTACTTC.

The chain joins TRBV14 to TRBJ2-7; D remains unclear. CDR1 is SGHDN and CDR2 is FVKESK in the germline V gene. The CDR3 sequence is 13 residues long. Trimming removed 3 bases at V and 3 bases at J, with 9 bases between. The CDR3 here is CASSQILDYEQYF. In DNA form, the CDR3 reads TGTGCCAGCAGCCAGATTCTAGACTACGAGCAGTACTTC.

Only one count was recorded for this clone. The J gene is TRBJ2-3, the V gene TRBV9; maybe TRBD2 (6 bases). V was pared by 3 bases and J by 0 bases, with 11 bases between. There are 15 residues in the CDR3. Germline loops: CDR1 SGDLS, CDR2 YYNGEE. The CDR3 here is CASSADAGSTDTQYF. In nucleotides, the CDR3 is TGTGCCAGCAGCGCCGACGCGGGGAGCACAGATACGCAGTATTTT.

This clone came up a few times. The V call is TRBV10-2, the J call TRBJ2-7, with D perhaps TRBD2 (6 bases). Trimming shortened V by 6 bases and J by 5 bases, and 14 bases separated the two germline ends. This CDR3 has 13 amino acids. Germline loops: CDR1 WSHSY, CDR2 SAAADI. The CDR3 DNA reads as TGCGCCAGCAGGCCTAGCGCCGACCACGAGCAGTACTTC. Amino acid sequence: CASRPSADHEQYF.

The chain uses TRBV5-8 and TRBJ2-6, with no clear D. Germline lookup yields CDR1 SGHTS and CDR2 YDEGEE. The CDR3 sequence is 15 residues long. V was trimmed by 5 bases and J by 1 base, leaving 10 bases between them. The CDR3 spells CASRQQRSGANVLTF. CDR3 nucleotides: TGTGCCAGCAGACAACAAAGGTCTGGGGCCAACGTCCTGACTTTC.

CDR3 nucleotides: TGTGCCAGTAGAGAGACAGGGTGGCAATATCAGCCCCAGCATTTT. Its protein is CASRETGWQYQPQHF. The chain combines TRBV19 with TRBJ1-5, with 7 nucleotides matching TRBD1. Germline loops: CDR1 LNHDA, CDR2 SQIVND (reference sequence). V lost 6 bases, J lost 5 bases, and 10 bases stayed unmatched. The length of the CDR3 is 15 residues.

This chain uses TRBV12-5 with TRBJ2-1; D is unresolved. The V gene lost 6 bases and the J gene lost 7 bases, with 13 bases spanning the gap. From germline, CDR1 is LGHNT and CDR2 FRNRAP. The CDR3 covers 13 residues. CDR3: CASGFPLRNEQFF. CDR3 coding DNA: TGTGCTAGTGGCTTCCCCCTCCGGAATGAGCAGTTCTTC.

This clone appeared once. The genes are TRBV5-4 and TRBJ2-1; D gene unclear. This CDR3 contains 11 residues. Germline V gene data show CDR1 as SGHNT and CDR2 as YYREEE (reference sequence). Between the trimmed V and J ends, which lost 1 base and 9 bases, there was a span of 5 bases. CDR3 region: CASSLWGEQFF. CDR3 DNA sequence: TGTGCCAGCAGCTTGTGGGGTGAGCAGTTCTTC.